The 28 T cell receptor beta chains below all came from one sample that was sequenced in a study of identical twins. TCRdb reprocessed the 5' RACE reads with MiXCR, giving one entry per CDR3 protein. The sample gives approximately 630,000 distinct CDR3 sequences, just over 7% of which show up once; 1.5% to 2% is in the top ten. The same data also contributed to another study, on yellow fever vaccine responses in identical twins.

Sample: PBMCs. All receptors come from a woman under 30 in good health.

The CDR3 spells CSASSLGVGTDTQYF. The CDR3 coding sequence is TGCAGTGCTAGTAGTTTAGGAGTAGGCACAGATACGCAGTATTTT. This rearrangement joins TRBV20-1 to TRBJ2-3, with D unclear. Germline loops: CDR1 DFQATT, CDR2 SNEGSKA (reference sequence). The CDR3 has 15 amino acids. The V end was cut by 3 bases, the J end by 1 base, with 14 bases between.

In its sample, this clonotype was seen many times. The DNA for the CDR3 is TGCGCCAGCAGCCACAGGGGAGGAACCGGGGAGCTGTTTTTT. Translating it yields CASSHRGGTGELFF. The chain carries TRBV5-1 and TRBJ2-2; D may be TRBD1 (7 bases). Germline V CDR1 and CDR2: SGHRS, YFSETQ. V was trimmed by 4 bases and J by 5 bases, leaving 12 bases between them. The CDR3 covers 14 residues.

The rearrangement links TRBV24-1 to TRBJ2-1; 11 bases align to TRBD1. This CDR3 spans 15 amino acids. V trimming: 3 bases; J trimming: 7 bases; junction bases outside the gene matches: 4. CDR1 KGHDR and CDR2 SFDVKD come from the germline V gene. DNA for the CDR3: TGTGCCACCAGTGATATGGACAGGGGGCAAAATGAGCAGTTCTTC. It translates to CATSDMDRGQNEQFF.

In this sample, this clonotype turned up a few times. V gene TRBV29-1 combines with J gene TRBJ2-1; 7 bases are a match to TRBD2. V lost 7 bases and J lost 8; bases outside the gene matches: 8. Germline CDR1 reads SQVTM; CDR2 reads ANQGSEA. The CDR3 covers 12 residues. The CDR3 sequence is CSATSGGHEQFF. As DNA, the CDR3 is TGCAGCGCTACATCGGGAGGCCATGAGCAGTTCTTC.

At least ten counts were recorded for this clonotype. This chain joins TRBV20-1 and TRBJ2-1; TRBD2 matches at 14 bases. Germline V gene lookup returns CDR1 DFQATT and CDR2 SNEGSKA (reference sequence). The trim removed 6 bases at V and 7 bases at J, leaving 5 bases unmatched. The CDR3 is 14 residues long. The CDR3: CSARLAGGLNEQFF. CDR3 coding DNA: TGCAGTGCGAGACTAGCGGGAGGGTTGAATGAGCAGTTCTTC.

The J gene is TRBJ2-2, the V gene TRBV12-3 or TRBV12-4, with 8 bases aligning to TRBD1. Losses at the gene ends were 4 bases for V and 4 bases for J; bases not matched to a gene: 5. This CDR3 region has 15 residues. The CDR3 loop is CASSSDRAVTGELFF. The CDR3, as DNA: TGTGCCAGCAGTTCGGACAGGGCGGTCACCGGGGAGCTGTTTTTT.

This clonotype was detected a few times. The chain employs TRBV12-3 or TRBV12-4 and TRBJ2-2; TRBD1 matches at 8 bases. V lost 6 bases, J lost 5 bases, and 8 bases stayed unmatched. The CDR3 covers 15 residues. The CDR3 here is CASSPGQEKTGELFF. CDR3 bases: TGTGCCAGCAGCCCGGGACAGGAAAAAACCGGGGAGCTGTTTTTT.

This clonotype was counted once. J is TRBJ1-1 and V is TRBV29-1; D unclear. The V end lost 7 bases, the J end lost 4 bases, and 16 bases lay between the germline ends. Germline V gene lookup returns CDR1 SQVTM and CDR2 ANQGSEA. CDR3 length equals 13 residues. DNA of the CDR3: TGCAGCGCCCCCGGCGAGGGCCGCACTGAAGCTTTCTTT. Encoded protein: CSAPGEGRTEAFF.

This clonotype appeared many times. The genes are TRBV6-1 and TRBJ1-2; 9 bases line up with TRBD1. CDR1 is MNHNS, CDR2 SASEGT, per germline. With 0 bases clipped from V and 3 bases from J, the junction kept 8 bases outside the gene matches. The CDR3 is made up of 17 amino acids. The CDR3, as DNA: TGTGCCAGCAGTGAAGCTGACAGGGGGGGCTTGGACTATGGCTACACCTTC. It yields the protein CASSEADRGGLDYGYTF.

This chain uses TRBV15 with TRBJ2-1; 10 nucleotides align to TRBD2. Germline loops: CDR1 LNHNV, CDR2 YYDKDF (reference sequence). J was trimmed by 7 bases and V by 0 bases; bases with no gene match: 9. The CDR3 covers 17 residues. CDR3 nucleotide sequence: TGTGCCACCAGCAGAGAAGGAGCGGGGGGGGGTTATAATGAGCAGTTCTTC. It codes for CATSREGAGGGYNEQFF.

The V gene is TRBV4-1, the J gene TRBJ2-1, with a possible D match to TRBD2 (6 bases). The germline V gene encodes CDR1 MGHRA and CDR2 YSYEKL. Trimming left V 0 bases short and J 4 bases short, with 19 bases between. This CDR3 has 18 amino acids. The CDR3 nucleotides read TGCGCCAGCAGCCAAGAAATTAGCGGAGGTTACGGGTACAATGAGCAGTTCTTC. Protein: CASSQEISGGYGYNEQFF.

The CDR3 sequence: CASSLLGASTDTQYF. The CDR3 bases are TGTGCCAGCAGTTTGTTGGGGGCTAGCACAGATACGCAGTATTTT. The chain uses TRBV28 and TRBJ2-3; possibly TRBD1 for D (6 bases). The length of the CDR3 is 15 residues. Germline V CDR1 and CDR2: MDHEN, SYDVKM. Between the trimmed V and J ends, which lost 3 bases and 0 bases, there was a span of 10 bases.

This clonotype was seen repeatedly, ten times or more. The chain links TRBV7-9 to TRBJ1-1; 9 positions agree with TRBD1. This CDR3 region has 14 residues. Per germline, CDR1 SEHNR and CDR2 FQNEAQ (reference sequence). Unmatched junction bases numbered 4, after V lost 5 bases and J lost 3 bases. The CDR3 is CASSPRQGDTEAFF. CDR3 DNA: TGTGCCAGCAGCCCACGACAGGGGGACACTGAAGCTTTCTTT.

This clonotype was observed a single time. V usage is TRBV6-1 and J usage is TRBJ1-1, with 9 bases matching TRBD1. CDR1 is MNHNS, CDR2 SASEGT, per germline. Losses at the gene ends were 6 bases for V and 3 bases for J; bases not matched to a gene: 14. The CDR3 has 17 amino acids. The DNA for the CDR3 is TGTGCCAGCAGGTCCCGGGACAGGGAAGCGGGGGACACTGAAGCTTTCTTT. It codes for CASRSRDREAGDTEAFF.

This clonotype was observed a few times. The chain joins TRBV6-1 to TRBJ1-6, with 9 nucleotides matching TRBD1. In germline, CDR1 is MNHNS, CDR2 SASEGT. The CDR3 is made up of 13 amino acids. Trimming cost V 7 bases and J 8 bases; bases outside gene matches: 3. The CDR3 coding sequence is TGTGCCAGCAAGGACAGGGGCTATTCACCCCTCCACTTT. This gives the protein CASKDRGYSPLHF.

This clonotype was observed a handful of times. This sequence joins TRBV10-3 and TRBJ1-2; D might be TRBD1 (5 bases). CDR3 size: 14 residues. V lost 5 bases and J lost 4, with 14 bases in between. Looked up from germline, CDR1 is ENHRY and CDR2 is SYGVKD. CDR3 in amino acids: CAISRLGEGYGYTF. The CDR3 coding sequence is TGTGCCATCAGTCGTCTGGGGGAAGGCTATGGCTACACCTTC.

The chain links TRBV12-3 or TRBV12-4 to TRBJ2-3; the D call may be TRBD1 or TRBD2 (5 bases each). Deletions cut 8 bases from V and 6 bases from J, with 30 bases between. The CDR3 length is 18 residues. The CDR3 here is CASCPEGPDSNLVDTQYF. As DNA, the CDR3 is TGTGCCAGCTGCCCAGAGGGACCAGATAGCAACTTGGTCGATACGCAGTATTTT.

This chain links TRBV7-6 with TRBJ2-3; D uncertain. The ends were cut back, 5 bases at V and 6 bases at J, with 24 bases in the middle. The germline CDR1 and CDR2 sequences are SGHVS and FNYEAQ. There are 17 residues in the CDR3. CDR3 bases: TGTGCCAGCAGCCCATATACTGGCCTAAACCGCGCCGATACGCAGTATTTT. As protein: CASSPYTGLNRADTQYF.

This chain uses TRBV19 with TRBJ2-3; D is uncertain. Germline CDR1 LNHDA, CDR2 SQIVND (reference sequence). V dropped 5 bases and J dropped 0 bases, with 9 bases sitting between them. This CDR3 contains 14 residues. CDR3 nucleotide sequence: TGTGCCAGTAGTCGAGGAACTAGCACAGATACGCAGTATTTT. Amino acid sequence: CASSRGTSTDTQYF. The full variable domain, with the rest looked up from reference TRBV19 and TRBJ2-3, is DGGITQSPKYLFRKEGQNVTLSCEQNLNHDAMYWYRQDPGQGLRLIYYSQIVNDFQKGDIAEGYSVSREKKESFPLTVTSAQKNPTAFYLCASSRGTSTDTQYFGPGTRLTVL.

This clonotype was recorded at least ten times. CDR3 DNA: TGTGCCAGCAGCACCGACCCGAAACCTCTCACAGGCAAGAACACTGAAGCTTTCTTT. Protein sequence: CASSTDPKPLTGKNTEAFF. The chain is built from TRBV11-1 and TRBJ1-1; D might be TRBD1 (5 bases). V lost 5 bases, J lost 1 base, and 26 bases lay in between. Germline assignment: CDR1 SGHAT and CDR2 FQDESV (reference sequence). The CDR3 loop spans 19 amino acids.

This clonotype was counted between two and nine times. The chain combines TRBV12-3 or TRBV12-4 with TRBJ2-1; TRBD2 agrees at 10 bases. V was pared by 6 bases and J by 5 bases, with 10 bases of the junction left unmatched. The CDR3 is 16 residues long. This CDR3 is CASRRLAGGTHNEQFF. The CDR3 nucleotides are TGTGCCAGCAGACGACTAGCGGGTGGGACCCACAATGAGCAGTTCTTC.

The chain carries TRBV12-3 or TRBV12-4 and TRBJ2-2; D remains ambiguous. The CDR3 contains 14 residues. The ends were cut back, 7 bases at V and 1 base at J, with 10 bases in the middle. CDR3 sequence reads: CASILTLNTGELFF. For the CDR3, the DNA is TGTGCCAGCATCTTAACCTTGAACACCGGGGAGCTGTTTTTT.

Many counts were recorded for this clonotype. The chain uses TRBV7-9 and TRBJ1-2; D is undetermined. Looked up from germline, CDR1 is SEHNR and CDR2 is FQNEAQ (reference sequence). There are 13 residues in the CDR3. V was shortened by 0 bases and J by 4 bases, with 6 bases between the two germline ends. CDR3 sequence reads: CASSLAVAYGYTF. In DNA form, the CDR3 reads TGTGCCAGCAGCTTAGCGGTAGCCTATGGCTACACCTTC.

This clonotype was picked up a small number of times. The chain has TRBV2 and TRBJ2-3, with D perhaps TRBD2 (6 bases). Germline V gives CDR1 SNHLY, CDR2 FYNNEI. The CDR3 is 15 residues long. With 1 base removed from V and 2 bases from J, the gap between germline ends came to 10 bases. The CDR3 DNA is TGTGCCAGCAGTGAAGGGAGGGGACTCACAGATACGCAGTATTTT. Translation gives CASSEGRGLTDTQYF.

This sequence joins TRBV4-1 and TRBJ1-1; D is unclear. Germline V gene sequence: CDR1 MGHRA, CDR2 YSYEKL. The CDR3 totals 14 residues. V dropped 2 bases and J dropped 4 bases, with 11 bases sitting between them. CDR3 sequence (DNA): TGCGCCAGCAGCCAAAGGGCGGGCGGCACTGAAGCTTTCTTT. Its protein product is CASSQRAGGTEAFF.

This clonotype was observed at least ten times. V and J are TRBV4-1 and TRBJ1-1, with D maybe TRBD1 (6 bases). The ends were cut back, 0 bases at V and 4 bases at J, with 15 bases in the middle. This CDR3 has 16 amino acids. Germline V gene sequence: CDR1 MGHRA, CDR2 YSYEKL. DNA for the CDR3: TGCGCCAGCAGCCAAGATCGTTCCAGGGGAGGCACTGAAGCTTTCTTT. It yields the protein CASSQDRSRGGTEAFF.

This clonotype occurred many times. This sequence joins TRBV20-1 and TRBJ2-5; D not resolved. The CDR3 is made up of 12 amino acids. The germline V gene encodes CDR1 DFQATT and CDR2 SNEGSKA (reference sequence). V was cut by 1 base and J by 4 bases, with 7 bases left in between. As DNA, the CDR3 is TGCAGTGCTAGAGCAGTGTCAGAGACCCAGTACTTC. Translating gives CSARAVSETQYF.

This clonotype was picked up many times. The chain combines TRBV14 with TRBJ2-1; D remains unclear. CDR3 size: 12 residues. Trimming shortened V by 1 base and J by 9 bases, and 7 bases separated the two germline ends. The germline gives CDR1 SGHDN, CDR2 FVKESK. The CDR3 protein is CASSQAAAEQFF. The CDR3 region has the DNA TGTGCCAGCAGCCAAGCAGCAGCTGAGCAGTTCTTC.